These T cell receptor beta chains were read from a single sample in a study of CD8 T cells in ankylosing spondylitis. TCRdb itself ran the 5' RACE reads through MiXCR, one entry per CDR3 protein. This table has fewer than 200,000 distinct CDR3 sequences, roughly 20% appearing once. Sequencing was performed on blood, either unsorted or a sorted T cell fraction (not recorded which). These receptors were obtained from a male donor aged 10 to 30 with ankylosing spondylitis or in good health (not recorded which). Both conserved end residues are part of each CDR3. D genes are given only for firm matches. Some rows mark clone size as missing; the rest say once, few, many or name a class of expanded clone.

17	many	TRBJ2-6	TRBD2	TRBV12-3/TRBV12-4	CASSAGTSGTGANVLTF	TGTGCCAGCAGTGCCGGGACTAGCGGGACTGGGGCCAACGTCCTGACTTTC
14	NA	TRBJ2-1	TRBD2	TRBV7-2	CASSLDRLAGKQFF	TGTGCCAGCAGCTTAGATCGGCTAGCGGGGAAGCAGTTCTTC
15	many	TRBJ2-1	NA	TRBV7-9	CASSAPGKGYNEQFF	TGTGCCAGCAGCGCGCCGGGGAAAGGGTACAATGAGCAGTTCTTC
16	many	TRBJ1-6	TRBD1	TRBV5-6	CASSINTGTGSSPLHF	TGTGCCAGCAGCATAAACACCGGGACAGGGTCGTCACCCCTCCACTTT
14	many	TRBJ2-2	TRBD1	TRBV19	CASTPGQGPGELFF	TGTGCCAGTACCCCGGGACAGGGTCCCGGGGAGCTGTTTTTT
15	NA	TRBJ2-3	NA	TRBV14	CASSPSGRKPDTQYF	TGTGCCAGCAGCCCTTCGGGCAGGAAGCCAGATACGCAGTATTTT
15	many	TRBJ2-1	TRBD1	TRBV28	CASSSRTGSNNEQFF	TGTGCCAGCAGTTCGCGGACAGGGAGTAACAATGAGCAGTTCTTC
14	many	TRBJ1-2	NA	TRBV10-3	CAISGTDFGYGYTF	TGTGCCATCAGCGGAACAGACTTCGGCTATGGCTACACCTTC
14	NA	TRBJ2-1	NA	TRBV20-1	CSASSGRSYNEQFF	TGCAGTGCTAGTTCCGGGAGATCCTACAATGAGCAGTTCTTC
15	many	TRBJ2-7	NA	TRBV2	CASSVRSTLDYEQYF	TGTGCCAGCAGTGTAAGGAGTACTCTAGACTACGAGCAGTACTTC
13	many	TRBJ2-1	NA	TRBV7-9	CASSFPSDNEQFF	TGTGCCAGCAGCTTTCCCTCCGACAATGAGCAGTTCTTC
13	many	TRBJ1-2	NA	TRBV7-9	CASSLGAGVDYTF	TGTGCCAGCAGCTTAGGGGCAGGGGTGGACTACACCTTC
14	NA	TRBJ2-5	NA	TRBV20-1	CSARGLLLGETQYF	TGCAGTGCTAGAGGGTTACTATTGGGGGAGACCCAGTACTTC
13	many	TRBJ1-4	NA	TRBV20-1	CSASRALGEKLFF	TGCAGTGCTTCCAGGGCTCTGGGTGAAAAACTGTTTTTT
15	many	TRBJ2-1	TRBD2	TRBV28	CASSFLAGERNEQFF	TGTGCCAGCAGTTTCCTAGCGGGAGAGAGGAATGAGCAGTTCTTC
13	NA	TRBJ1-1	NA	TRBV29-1	CSVESVVNTEAFF	TGCAGCGTTGAGTCGGTAGTGAACACTGAAGCTTTCTTT
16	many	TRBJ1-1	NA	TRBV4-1	CASSSLGRGKGTEAFF	TGCGCCAGCAGCTCCCTGGGCAGGGGAAAGGGAACTGAAGCTTTCTTT
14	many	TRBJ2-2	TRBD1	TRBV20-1	CSAPDRGRTGELFF	TGCAGTGCTCCTGACAGGGGACGAACCGGGGAGCTGTTTTTT
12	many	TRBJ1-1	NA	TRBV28	CASSWVNTEAFF	TGTGCCAGCAGTTGGGTGAACACTGAAGCTTTCTTT
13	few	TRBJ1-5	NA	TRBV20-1	CSAEVSRDQPQHF	TGCAGTGCAGAGGTCAGTCGCGATCAGCCCCAGCATTTT
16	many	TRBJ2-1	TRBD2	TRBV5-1	CASSLERLASDNEQFF	TGCGCCAGCAGCTTGGAAAGACTAGCGTCAGACAATGAGCAGTTCTTC
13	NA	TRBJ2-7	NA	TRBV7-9	CASTQNAASEQYF	TGTGCCAGCACCCAAAACGCTGCCTCCGAGCAGTACTTC
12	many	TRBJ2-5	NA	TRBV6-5	CASRGGLETQYF	TGTGCCAGCAGAGGGGGGCTAGAGACCCAGTACTTC
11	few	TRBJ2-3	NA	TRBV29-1	CSAGNTDTQYF	TGCAGCGCGGGTAACACAGATACGCAGTATTTT
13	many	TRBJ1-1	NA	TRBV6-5	CASLPAGRTEAFF	TGTGCCAGCCTTCCTGCGGGTCGGACTGAAGCTTTCTTT
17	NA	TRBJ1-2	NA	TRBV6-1	CASSEGTSSYLNYGYTF	TGTGCCAGCAGTGAGGGGACATCATCTTACCTGAACTATGGCTACACCTTC
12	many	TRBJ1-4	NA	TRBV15	CATSGTNEKLFF	TGTGCCACCAGCGGAACGAATGAAAAACTGTTTTTT
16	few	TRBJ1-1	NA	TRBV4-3	CASSQGLRTDGAEAFF	TGCGCCAGCAGCCAAGGGCTTCGGACTGACGGGGCTGAAGCTTTCTTT
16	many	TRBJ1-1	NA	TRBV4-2	CASSQDLRGFGIEAFF	TGTGCCAGCAGCCAAGATCTTCGGGGTTTCGGGATTGAAGCTTTCTTT
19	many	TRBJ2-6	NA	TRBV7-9	CASSLTLGRAPLEANVLTF	TGTGCCAGCAGCTTAACCCTAGGCAGGGCACCTCTAGAGGCCAACGTCCTGACTTTC
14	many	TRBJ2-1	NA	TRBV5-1	CASSLLADVDEQFF	TGCGCCAGCAGCTTGTTGGCAGACGTCGATGAGCAGTTCTTC
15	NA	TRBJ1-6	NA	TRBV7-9	CASSQFGEGGSPLHF	TGTGCCAGCAGCCAGTTTGGGGAGGGGGGTTCACCCCTCCACTTT
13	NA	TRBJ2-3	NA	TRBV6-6	CASIQSSTDTQYF	TGTGCCAGCATCCAGTCTAGCACAGATACGCAGTATTTT
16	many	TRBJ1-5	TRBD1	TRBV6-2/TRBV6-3	CASSFTGGYSNQPQHF	TGTGCCAGCAGTTTTACAGGGGGCTATAGCAATCAGCCCCAGCATTTT
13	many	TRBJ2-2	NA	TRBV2	CASSASSTGELFF	TGTGCCAGCAGCGCCAGCTCCACCGGGGAGCTGTTTTTT
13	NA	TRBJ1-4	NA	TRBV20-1	CSALRREGETLFF	TGCAGTGCTTTACGACGGGAGGGTGAAACACTGTTTTTT
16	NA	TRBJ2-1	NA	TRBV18	CASSPGTLSSYNEQFF	TGTGCCAGCTCACCCGGGACTTTGAGCTCCTACAATGAGCAGTTCTTC
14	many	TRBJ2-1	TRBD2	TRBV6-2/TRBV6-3	CASCPSGNSNEQFF	TGTGCCAGTTGCCCTAGCGGGAATTCTAATGAGCAGTTCTTC
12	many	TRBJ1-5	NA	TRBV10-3	CAISEGDQPQHF	TGTGCCATCAGTGAGGGGGATCAGCCCCAGCATTTT
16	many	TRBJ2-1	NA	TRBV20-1	CSAVLGGVAGYNEQFF	TGCAGTGCTGTACTTGGCGGGGTCGCGGGATACAATGAGCAGTTCTTC
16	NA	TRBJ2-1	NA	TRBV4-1	CASSHPTRSSYNEQFF	TGCGCCAGCAGCCACCCGACGCGGAGCTCCTACAATGAGCAGTTCTTC
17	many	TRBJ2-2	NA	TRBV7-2	CASSPRVSPANTGELFF	TGTGCCAGCAGCCCGAGGGTTTCACCGGCGAACACCGGGGAGCTGTTTTTT
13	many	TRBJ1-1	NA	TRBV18	CASSPPGGTEAFF	TGTGCCAGCTCACCACCGGGCGGCACTGAAGCTTTCTTT
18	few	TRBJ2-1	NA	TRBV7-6	CASSLAELRVSSYNEQFF	TGTGCCAGCAGCTTGGCCGAACTCCGGGTCAGCTCCTACAATGAGCAGTTCTTC
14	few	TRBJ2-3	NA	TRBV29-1	CSVAPGPSTGTQYF	TGCAGCGTTGCCCCAGGCCCTTCCACGGGTACGCAGTATTTT
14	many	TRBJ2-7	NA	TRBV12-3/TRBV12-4	CASSLDGDSYEQYF	TGTGCCAGCAGTCTGGACGGGGACTCCTACGAGCAGTACTTC